These 20 T cell receptor beta chains were sequenced from one sample in a study of blood T cell repertoires in COVID-19. Produced via immunoSEQ multiplex PCR; TCRdb's table is partial and in-frame only. The table includes 150,000 to 200,000 clones, approximately 86% detected once. Sequencing was carried out using peripheral blood. All receptors come from a man aged 60-69 years with acute or convalescent COVID-19.

The rearrangement joins TRBV10-3 to TRBJ2-5; no reliable D call. Germline V gene data show CDR1 as ENHRY and CDR2 as SYGVKD. CDR3 size: 12 residues. Trimming removed 10 bases from V and 0 bases from J, with 9 bases in between. Written as DNA, the CDR3 is TGTGCCACCCACGACAACCAAGAGACCCAGTACTTC. Translated, it gives CATHDNQETQYF.

The rearrangement uses TRBV5-1 and TRBJ2-1, with D perhaps matching TRBD1 (6 bases). Germline CDR1 and CDR2: SGHRS and YFSETQ. CDR3 length: 13 residues. V was cut by 6 bases and J by 5 bases, with 12 bases left in between. CDR3 bases: TGCGCCAGCATGATTGGACAGAACAATGAGCAGTTCTTC. Its translation is CASMIGQNNEQFF.

The chain is built from TRBV18 and TRBJ2-3; TRBD2 is a possible D gene (5 bases). There are 17 residues in the CDR3. Trimming took off 2 bases at V and 2 bases at J, with 17 bases between the two ends. The germline CDR1 and CDR2 sequences are KGHSH and LQKENI. The CDR3 sequence: CASSPFRDRTFTDTQYF. The CDR3 DNA is TGTGCCAGCTCACCATTTCGGGATAGGACCTTCACAGATACGCAGTATTTT.

The chain has TRBV27 and TRBJ2-1; TRBD2 matches at 7 bases. The CDR3 covers 15 residues. The junction had 8 bases not matched to a gene; V was cut back by 1 base and J by 8 bases. Germline assignment: CDR1 MNHEY and CDR2 SMNVEV (reference sequence). The CDR3 sequence is CASSLFLAVDDEQFF. The CDR3 DNA reads TGTGCCAGCAGTTTATTCCTAGCGGTAGACGATGAGCAGTTCTTC.

The chain recombines TRBV28 with TRBJ1-2; 9 positions match TRBD1. The germline V gene encodes CDR1 MDHEN and CDR2 SYDVKM. The trim removed 0 bases at V and 3 bases at J, leaving 2 bases unmatched. This CDR3 has 15 amino acids. The CDR3: CASSLWGDRDYGYTF. CDR3 sequence (DNA): TGTGCCAGCAGTTTATGGGGGGACAGGGACTATGGCTACACCTTC.

The J gene is TRBJ1-6, the V gene TRBV28, with unresolved D. The V end was cut by 5 bases, the J end by 2 bases, with 10 bases between. The CDR3 runs 15 residues. CDR1 is MDHEN and CDR2 is SYDVKM in the germline V gene. The DNA of the CDR3 is TGTGCCAGCAGTCGCGAGCAGGCCTATAATTCACCCCTCCACTTT. Translation gives CASSREQAYNSPLHF.

The chain uses TRBV29-1 and TRBJ1-6, with 9 bases aligning to TRBD1. Trimming cost V 6 bases and J 6 bases; bases outside gene matches: 3. The CDR3 extends over 13 amino acids. Germline V lookup: CDR1 SQVTM, CDR2 ANQGSEA. CDR3 residues: CSVGTGTNSPLHF. Here the CDR3 DNA reads TGCAGCGTCGGGACAGGGACTAATTCACCCCTCCACTTT.

The chain has TRBV4-1 and TRBJ1-6; D unresolved. The V gene's germline CDR1 is MGHRA and CDR2 YSYEKL. This CDR3 region has 14 residues. V gave up 4 bases and J gave up 6 bases, with 10 bases separating them. The chain's CDR3 is CASSREVGNSPLHF. For the CDR3, the DNA is TGCGCCAGCAGCCGGGAGGTGGGTAATTCACCCCTCCACTTT.

The J gene is TRBJ1-1, the V gene TRBV20-1; D is uncertain. The CDR3 has 12 residues. Trimming took 3 bases from V and 6 from J, leaving 11 bases between them. From germline, CDR1 is DFQATT and CDR2 SNEGSKA (reference sequence). The CDR3 loop is CSASSGVPEAFF. As DNA, the CDR3 is TGCAGTGCTAGTTCCGGGGTCCCTGAAGCTTTCTTT.

This clone was recorded once. CDR3 sequence reads: CASSPGLAGVETQYF. The DNA of the CDR3 is TGTGCCAGCAGCCCGGGACTAGCGGGAGTTGAGACCCAGTACTTC. The chain employs TRBV7-9 and TRBJ2-5, with 14 bases aligning to TRBD2. From germline, CDR1 is SEHNR and CDR2 FQNEAQ (reference sequence). Losses at the gene ends were 5 bases for V and 5 bases for J; bases not matched to a gene: 4. The CDR3 runs to 15 residues.

The chain joins TRBV18 to TRBJ2-3, with a tentative D call TRBD2 (6 bases). Germline CDR1 reads KGHSH; CDR2 reads LQKENI. This CDR3 comprises 13 residues. The ends were cut back, 6 bases at V and 4 bases at J, with 11 bases in the middle. The DNA for the CDR3 is TGTGCCAGCTCCTGGGAGGCCCCAGATACGCAGTATTTT. This encodes CASSWEAPDTQYF.

V and J are TRBV6-6 and TRBJ1-5, with 8 positions matching TRBD1. This CDR3 has 15 residues. Germline lookup yields CDR1 MNHNY and CDR2 SVGAGI (reference sequence). Trimming at V came to 2 bases and at J to 5 bases, leaving 5 bases not matched to a gene. The CDR3 is CASSYRTGFDQPQHF. CDR3 coding DNA: TGTGCCAGCAGTTACAGGACAGGGTTCGATCAGCCCCAGCATTTT.

The chain recombines TRBV7-9 with TRBJ1-6; tentative D call: TRBD1 (6 bases). V was shortened by 4 bases and J by 9 bases, with 16 bases between the two germline ends. This CDR3 has 15 residues. Per the germline V gene, CDR1 is SEHNR and CDR2 is FQNEAQ (reference sequence). For the CDR3, the DNA is TGTGCCAGCAGCTCGACGGGGGGCTCCCGTTCACCCCTCCACTTT. It codes for CASSSTGGSRSPLHF.

The chain carries TRBV5-8 and TRBJ1-1; D is unclear. Trimming shortened V by 0 bases and J by 10 bases, and 16 bases separated the two germline ends. The CDR3 has 14 amino acids. In germline, CDR1 is SGHTS, CDR2 YDEGEE. The CDR3 coding sequence is TGTGCCAGCAGCTTGGGGACTAACACTGAAGTAGCTTTCTTT. Its protein product is CASSLGTNTEVAFF.

The chain has TRBV19 and TRBJ2-7; 7 bases align to TRBD1. The CDR3 totals 15 residues. V lost 3 bases, J lost 3 bases, and 8 bases stayed unmatched. Germline CDR1 reads LNHDA; CDR2 reads SQIVND (reference sequence). CDR3 bases: TGTGCCAGTAGTATTCTTAGGGGGCAGGGCTACGAGCAGTACTTC. Residues: CASSILRGQGYEQYF.

The chain uses TRBV6-6 and TRBJ1-2; D perhaps matches TRBD1 (6 bases). The CDR3 sequence is 14 residues long. V lost 4 bases to trimming and J lost 3 bases, with 12 bases between them. Germline V CDR1 and CDR2: MNHNY, SVGAGI (reference sequence). The CDR3 is CASSSTGYDYGYTF. CDR3 nucleotide sequence: TGTGCCAGCAGTTCCACAGGGTATGACTATGGCTACACCTTC.

The J gene is TRBJ2-1, the V gene TRBV5-4; TRBD2 matches at 14 bases. J lost 9 bases, V lost 4 bases, and 6 bases had no gene match. CDR1 and CDR2 from the germline V gene are SGHNT and YYREEE (reference sequence). This CDR3 comprises 15 residues. CDR3 residues: CASSAGTSGSREQFF. CDR3 coding DNA: TGTGCCAGCAGCGCTGGGACTAGCGGGAGTCGTGAGCAGTTCTTC.

This sequence joins TRBV10-2 and TRBJ1-3; TRBD1 aligns across 9 bases. The CDR3 covers 14 residues. In germline, CDR1 is WSHSY, CDR2 SAAADI. With V trimmed by 7 bases and J by 2 bases, 3 bases remained unmatched. CDR3 protein: CASKDRGTGNTIYF. CDR3 in DNA: TGCGCCAGCAAAGACAGGGGGACTGGAAACACCATATATTTT.

This clone showed up many times. The rearrangement joins TRBV7-6 to TRBJ2-3, with D uncertain. Germline-derived CDR1 and CDR2 are SGHVS and FNYEAQ. This CDR3 is 13 amino acids long. V dropped 3 bases and J dropped 3 bases, with 7 bases sitting between them. The DNA of the CDR3 is TGTGCCAGCAGCTTGGCTAGGACAGATACGCAGTATTTT. Residues: CASSLARTDTQYF.

The V gene is TRBV16, the J gene TRBJ1-2; no definite D call. The germline V and J ends were trimmed by 5 bases and 2 bases, with 15 bases remaining between them. The CDR3 is made up of 15 amino acids. Germline assignment: CDR1 KGHSY and CDR2 FQNENV. DNA of the CDR3: TGTGCCAGCAGCGAACCAGAGGGCCTAAACTATGGCTACACCTTC. Its protein product is CASSEPEGLNYGYTF.